The sequence of this T cell receptor (beta chain) was determined in a study of T cell responses to AZD1222 COVID-19 vaccine. Study findings and constraints: With dominance at 160-218 and 743-854, vaccine-associated CD4 TCRs spanned spike.

Note on this clone: No antigen is known for it.

The table came from immunoSEQ multiplex PCR; TCRdb's copy has only in-frame clones and leaves some out. Among over 95,000 clones listed, around nine tenths were seen once. Germline values: CDR1 LNHDA, CDR2 SQIVND (reference sequence). The germline V and J ends were trimmed by 5 bases and 6 bases, with 17 bases remaining between them. There are 15 residues in the CDR3. The V gene is TRBV19, the J gene TRBJ2-1; possibly TRBD1 for D (5 bases). Sequencing used peripheral blood, obtained on day 0 of AZD1222 vaccination. This TCR derives from an adult in good health. CDR3 nucleotides: TGTGCCAGTAGTCCCCAATCCGTTGGGGCCAATGAGCAGTTCTTC. Translating gives CASSPQSVGANEQFF.